The 30 T cell receptor beta chains listed next were all sequenced from one sample in a study of regulatory T cells in long-lasting Graves disease. Time point here: newly diagnosed GD, antithyroid drugs for less than 3 months. From RNA extracted from PBMCs, the TCR library was made. For TCR beta, libraries came from iRepertoire HTBI primers and Arm-PCR of CDR3 regions. TCRdb independently ran MiXCR on the multiplex PCR reads; one entry per CDR3 protein. The profile covers over 500,000 distinct CDR3 sequences, with around 15% appearing a single time and 15% to 20% taken by the ten largest. A further study also used this sample, focusing on T cells in Graves' hyperthyroidism and ophthalmopathy.

The sample in question was peripheral blood mononuclear cells (PBMCs), obtained at new diagnosis, from a patient treated with antithyroid drugs. The receptors were sampled from a woman aged 25 to 45 with Graves disease.

In this sample, this clonotype turned up a few times. The V call is TRBV3-1, the J call TRBJ1-5, with D perhaps TRBD1 (6 bases). This CDR3 region has 15 residues. The germline gives CDR1 LGHDT, CDR2 YNNKEL (reference sequence). V shed 1 base and J shed 4 bases, with 11 bases lying between them. Here the CDR3 reads CASSQVQGTNQPQHF. CDR3 coding DNA: TGTGCCAGCAGCCAAGTCCAGGGGACGAATCAGCCCCAGCATTTT.

The rearrangement joins TRBV5-8 to TRBJ2-2, with TRBD1 identical over 9 bases. The CDR3 consists of 15 residues. Germline trimming cut 4 bases from V and 7 bases from J; bases unmatched to any gene: 8. Germline CDR1 is SGHTS and CDR2 is YDEGEE. The CDR3 bases are TGTGCCAGCAGCCCGACAGGGGGGTTTCTCGGGGAGCTGTTTTTT. Protein sequence: CASSPTGGFLGELFF. The full variable domain, with the rest looked up from reference TRBV5-8 and TRBJ2-2, is EAGVTQSPTHLIKTRGQQATLRCSPISGHTSVYWYQQALGLGLQFLLWYDEGEERNRGNFPPRFSGRQFPNYSSELNVNALELEDSALYLCASSPTGGFLGELFFGEGSRLTVL.

V is TRBV18 and J is TRBJ2-2; maybe TRBD1 (6 bases). CDR3 length: 16 residues. V was pared by 0 bases and J by 4 bases, with 12 bases between. CDR1 and CDR2 from the germline V gene are KGHSH and LQKENI. The CDR3 spells CASSPPRQDLTGELFF. CDR3 DNA sequence: TGTGCCAGCTCACCACCTCGACAGGACCTCACCGGGGAGCTGTTTTTT.

J is TRBJ2-5 and V is TRBV5-1, with TRBD1 matching 8 bases. This CDR3 is 14 amino acids long. Germline V gene data show CDR1 as SGHRS and CDR2 as YFSETQ. V gave up 3 bases and J gave up 5 bases; unmatched junction bases: 6. The CDR3, as DNA: TGCGCCAGCAGCTCGACAGGGGTTGCCGAGACCCAGTACTTC. Protein sequence: CASSSTGVAETQYF.

This clonotype came up many times. The chain employs TRBV12-5 and TRBJ1-1, with D unclear. Trimming left V 2 bases short and J 2 bases short, with 6 bases between. Germline V gene lookup returns CDR1 LGHNT and CDR2 FRNRAP. The CDR3 spans 13 residues. The CDR3 nucleotides are TGTGCTAGTGGTTTGTTCCCAAACACTGAAGCTTTCTTT. Encoded protein: CASGLFPNTEAFF.

This clonotype was seen many times. J is TRBJ2-2 and V is TRBV10-3; D ambiguous. Germline V lookup: CDR1 ENHRY, CDR2 SYGVKD. CDR3 size: 14 residues. V was pared by 4 bases and J by 13 bases, with 19 bases between. This CDR3 is CAISVSENAQRLFF. CDR3 bases: TGTGCCATCAGTGTCTCGGAAAACGCCCAACGGCTGTTTTTT.

This clonotype was found a few times. This chain joins TRBV9 and TRBJ2-5; 13 bases agree with TRBD2. The CDR3 sequence is 15 residues long. The germline V gene has CDR1 SGDLS and CDR2 YYNGEE. The ends lost 0 bases at V and 4 bases at J; junction bases unmatched: 0. The CDR3 here is CASSVGLAGGETQYF. The CDR3 DNA reads TGTGCCAGCAGCGTAGGACTAGCGGGAGGAGAGACCCAGTACTTC.

This clonotype was found many times. V usage is TRBV12-3 or TRBV12-4 and J usage is TRBJ2-1; 7 nucleotides align to TRBD1. The CDR3 loop spans 12 amino acids. CDR3 region: CASPTGYNEQFF. The CDR3 DNA follows: TGTGCAAGCCCGACAGGGTACAATGAGCAGTTCTTC.

This clonotype has just one count. This chain links TRBV2 with TRBJ1-1; possibly TRBD1 for D (6 bases). The germline V gene encodes CDR1 SNHLY and CDR2 FYNNEI. The V end was cut by 3 bases, the J end by 5 bases, with 10 bases between. This CDR3 has 13 amino acids. In DNA form, the CDR3 reads TGTGCCAGCAGTGACAGGGGAAGGACTGAAGCTTTCTTT. Translated, it gives CASSDRGRTEAFF.

This clonotype was counted many times. The chain recombines TRBV7-3 with TRBJ2-7; D gene uncertain. V gave up 1 base and J gave up 7 bases, with 11 bases separating them. The CDR3 spans 13 residues. Germline V gene sequence: CDR1 SGHTA, CDR2 FQGTGA. Written as DNA, the CDR3 is TGTGCCAGCAGCTTAATATGGGGTGGGGAGCAGTACTTC. Translated: CASSLIWGGEQYF.

In its sample, this clonotype was seen many times. This chain joins TRBV24-1 and TRBJ2-1; D perhaps matches TRBD1 (6 bases). The CDR3 is 17 residues long. Trimming shortened V by 3 bases and J by 9 bases, and 23 bases separated the two germline ends. CDR1 KGHDR and CDR2 SFDVKD come from the germline V gene. The CDR3 bases are TGTGCCACCAGTGATACTCAGACAGGTCTCCATATTGGTGAGCAGTTCTTC. It codes for CATSDTQTGLHIGEQFF.

The sample holds many counts of this clonotype. The gene calls are TRBV6-1 and TRBJ1-5, with D maybe TRBD1 (6 bases). CDR1 is MNHNS and CDR2 is SASEGT in the germline V gene. This CDR3 has 15 amino acids. V was cut by 7 bases and J by 6 bases, with 19 bases left in between. The CDR3 sequence is CASTPSWGGGQPQHF. DNA of the CDR3: TGTGCCAGCACCCCATCCTGGGGGGGCGGTCAGCCCCAGCATTTT.

The chain joins TRBV7-9 to TRBJ2-7, with a tentative D call TRBD2 (6 bases). V dropped 4 bases and J dropped 3 bases, with 16 bases sitting between them. The germline V gene has CDR1 SEHNR and CDR2 FQNEAQ (reference sequence). CDR3 length: 15 residues. Here the CDR3 reads CASSSSFAGRYEQYF. The CDR3, as DNA: TGTGCCAGCAGCTCCTCTTTTGCGGGACGCTACGAGCAGTACTTC.

The chain is built from TRBV29-1 and TRBJ2-5; no clear D. Trimming took off 6 bases at V and 2 bases at J, with 19 bases between the two ends. The CDR3 runs 15 residues. In germline, CDR1 is SQVTM, CDR2 ANQGSEA. The DNA of the CDR3 is TGCAGCGTCAGACGTGGTCTTGATCTACAAGAGACCCAGTACTTC. Protein: CSVRRGLDLQETQYF.

This clonotype turned up a few times. At one boundary the junction diverges from the germline segment, which might be a read error. This chain links TRBV6-2 or TRBV6-3 with TRBJ1-2, with D unclear. Germline V gene sequence: CDR1 MNHEY, CDR2 SVGEGT. There are 14 residues in the CDR3. In DNA form, the CDR3 reads TGTGCCAACAGTTACGGGCGGACCAACTATGGCTACACCTTC. Amino acids: CANSYGRTNYGYTF.

The chain links TRBV4-1 to TRBJ2-2; no clear D. Between the trimmed V and J ends, which lost 4 bases and 2 bases, there was a span of 14 bases. This CDR3 contains 16 residues. Germline CDR1 and CDR2: MGHRA and YSYEKL. CDR3 sequence: CASSPPPQRNTGELFF. The CDR3 bases are TGCGCCAGCAGCCCTCCACCCCAGAGAAACACCGGGGAGCTGTTTTTT.

This clonotype appeared once. The V gene is TRBV28, the J gene TRBJ1-5; tentatively, D is TRBD1 (6 bases). The CDR3 is made up of 14 amino acids. Germline V gene data show CDR1 as MDHEN and CDR2 as SYDVKM. Trimming pared 8 bases from V and 6 bases from J, leaving 17 bases between. The CDR3 DNA sequence: TGTGCCAGCCTAGTAGGGGGAGGTGGTCAGCCCCAGCATTTT. This gives the protein CASLVGGGGQPQHF.

This clonotype was counted between two and nine times. The V call is TRBV5-1, the J call TRBJ1-4, with unresolved D. Germline values: CDR1 SGHRS, CDR2 YFSETQ. The CDR3 is 12 amino acids. The ends were cut back, 2 bases at V and 10 bases at J, with 9 bases in the middle. The CDR3 sequence is CASSFTAGKLFF. The CDR3 DNA follows: TGCGCCAGCAGCTTTACCGCCGGAAAACTGTTTTTT.

CDR3 in DNA: TGTGCCAGCAGCTTAGGCAGGTTGAAGGATCAGCCCCAGCATTTT. This sequence encodes CASSLGRLKDQPQHF. The V and J genes are TRBV13 and TRBJ1-5; D ambiguous. Deletions cut 0 bases from V and 5 bases from J, with 11 bases between. CDR3 length: 15 amino acids. Germline values: CDR1 PRHDT, CDR2 FYEKMQ (reference sequence).

The chain couples TRBV7-6 to TRBJ1-2; the match to TRBD1 covers 7 bases. This CDR3 spans 16 amino acids. Germline-derived CDR1 and CDR2 are SGHVS and FNYEAQ. The V and J ends lost 5 bases and 5 bases, in that order; junction bases with no gene match: 14. CDR3 amino acids: CASSPGQPLVGYGYTF. In DNA, the CDR3 is TGTGCCAGCAGCCCGGGACAGCCGCTTGTGGGGTATGGCTACACCTTC.

This clonotype turned up a few times. CDR3 region: CASNPSGVSGNTIYF. CDR3 sequence (DNA): TGTGCCAGCAACCCTTCTGGGGTCTCTGGAAACACCATATATTTT. The chain carries TRBV9 and TRBJ1-3; D gene uncertain. Looked up from germline, CDR1 is SGDLS and CDR2 is YYNGEE. Trimming removed 6 bases from V and 0 bases from J, with 13 bases in between. This CDR3 has 15 amino acids.

This clonotype was seen a few times. This chain links TRBV5-8 with TRBJ2-5; TRBD1 might be the D (5 bases). CDR3 length equals 14 residues. Germline loops: CDR1 SGHTS, CDR2 YDEGEE. V gave up 5 bases and J gave up 3 bases, with 14 bases separating them. The CDR3 coding sequence is TGTGCCAGCAGTCTCAGGGAACGTGAAGAGACCCAGTACTTC. Amino acids: CASSLREREETQYF.

Ten or more counts support this clonotype. The chain is built from TRBV28 and TRBJ2-1; TRBD2 agrees at 13 bases. V lost 2 bases and J lost 6; bases outside the gene matches: 16. The CDR3 sequence is 20 residues long. The germline gives CDR1 MDHEN, CDR2 SYDVKM. Here the CDR3 reads CASSLQNGGRLAGGTNEQFF. The CDR3 nucleotides read TGTGCCAGCAGTTTACAAAATGGGGGACGACTAGCGGGAGGAACCAATGAGCAGTTCTTC.

This clonotype was seen a few times. The V call is TRBV7-3, the J call TRBJ2-1; 13 bases are shared with TRBD2. V dropped 4 bases and J dropped 8; count of bases not matched to a gene: 5. Germline CDR1 SGHTA, CDR2 FQGTGA. This CDR3 is built from 15 residues. The CDR3 coding sequence is TGTGCCAGCAGCTCACCGACTAGCGGGAGGTATGAGCAGTTCTTC. This encodes CASSSPTSGRYEQFF.

The V gene is TRBV6-2 or TRBV6-3, the J gene TRBJ2-3, with TRBD2 identical over 7 bases. The J segment lost 2 bases and the V segment lost 8 bases, leaving 7 bases of the junction unmatched. From germline, CDR1 is MNHEY and CDR2 SVGEGT. This CDR3 contains 14 residues. DNA of the CDR3: TGTGCCAGCGACGCGGGGAGGGCCACAGATACGCAGTATTTT. This translates into CASDAGRATDTQYF.

The chain employs TRBV4-1 and TRBJ2-1; 7 bases are a match to TRBD1. This CDR3 is 15 amino acids long. J was trimmed by 6 bases and V by 0 bases; bases with no gene match: 5. Looked up from germline, CDR1 is MGHRA and CDR2 is YSYEKL. CDR3 sequence reads: CASSQDRDRSNEQFF. The CDR3 DNA reads as TGCGCCAGCAGCCAAGATCGGGACAGATCCAATGAGCAGTTCTTC.

This clonotype was seen ten or more times. The chain has TRBV28 and TRBJ1-1, with no clear D. The germline gives CDR1 MDHEN, CDR2 SYDVKM. V was clipped by 5 bases and J by 12 bases, with 10 bases between them. CDR3 length: 10 residues. DNA of the CDR3: TGTGCCAGCAGTCAATCGGATACTTTCTTT. Its protein is CASSQSDTFF.

This clonotype was counted between two and nine times. The chain employs TRBV3-1 and TRBJ2-1; the match to TRBD2 covers 7 bases. Germline lookup yields CDR1 LGHDT and CDR2 YNNKEL (reference sequence). The CDR3 sequence is 17 residues long. V was clipped by 3 bases and J by 3 bases; unmatched bases: 11. CDR3: CASSQAPGGSFYNEQFF. In nucleotides, the CDR3 is TGTGCCAGCAGCCAGGCCCCTGGCGGGAGCTTCTACAATGAGCAGTTCTTC.

This clonotype was seen at least ten times. The CDR3 DNA reads TGCAGTGCTAGAGGGGGAGTGACAGGTAGGAACACTGAAGCTTTCTTT. The encoded protein is CSARGGVTGRNTEAFF. V and J are TRBV20-1 and TRBJ1-1; D is perhaps TRBD1 (6 bases). Trimming stripped 1 base from V and 1 base from J, with 16 bases between. Germline V gene lookup returns CDR1 DFQATT and CDR2 SNEGSKA (reference sequence). The CDR3 is 16 amino acids.

This clonotype was detected ten times or more. The chain couples TRBV2 to TRBJ2-5; 9 positions agree with TRBD1. The CDR3 totals 15 residues. CDR1 and CDR2 (germline): SNHLY, FYNNEI. J lost 2 bases, V lost 5 bases, and 6 bases had no gene match. CDR3 sequence (DNA): TGTGCCAGCAGTTTGGACAGGGGTTCACAAGAGACCCAGTACTTC. Its protein is CASSLDRGSQETQYF. Drawing the rest from reference TRBV2 and TRBJ2-5, the complete variable domain is EPEVTQTPSHQVTQMGQEVILRCVPISNHLYFYWYRQILGQKVEFLVSFYNNEISEKSEIFDDQFSVERPDGSNFTLKIRSTKLEDSAMYFCASSLDRGSQETQYFGPGTRLLVL.